The following is a T cell receptor (beta chain) sequence with its context. The antigen remains unidentified. The sample belongs to a study of cytomegalovirus exposure and HLA in healthy donors. Study observations and caveats: Most CMV-associated TCR beta chains appeared HLA-restricted in a later analysis. Researchers reported that a few CMV-associated chains were confirmed in vitro as CMV antigen-specific.

The PCR ran on 60 Vbeta and 13 Jbeta primers. Generated by immunoSEQ multiplex PCR, the TCRdb table keeps only in-frame clones and is missing some. The sample holds about 92,000 clones; 80% to 90% are singletons and the top ten take roughly 5.3%. The CDR3 covers 18 residues. With 0 bases clipped from V and 0 bases from J, the junction kept 9 bases outside the gene matches. In germline, CDR1 is SGHNT, CDR2 YYREEE (reference sequence). It was healthy bone marrow donors who served as donors. V usage is TRBV5-4 and J usage is TRBJ2-5; 9 bases align to TRBD2. The receptor was isolated from a woman between 18 and 29 years old in good health and CMV-seropositive. Sequenced: PBMCs. The DNA for the CDR3 is TGTGCCAGCAGCTTGGGTCGGGGCGGGAGGGGACACCAAGAGACCCAGTACTTC. It translates to CASSLGRGGRGHQETQYF. Using reference TRBV5-4 and TRBJ2-5 for the parts outside the CDR3, the full variable domain is ETGVTQSPTHLIKTRGQQVTLRCSSQSGHNTVSWYQQALGQGPQFIFQYYREEENGRGNFPPRFSGLQFPNYSSELNVNALELDDSALYLCASSLGRGGRGHQETQYFGPGTRLLVL.